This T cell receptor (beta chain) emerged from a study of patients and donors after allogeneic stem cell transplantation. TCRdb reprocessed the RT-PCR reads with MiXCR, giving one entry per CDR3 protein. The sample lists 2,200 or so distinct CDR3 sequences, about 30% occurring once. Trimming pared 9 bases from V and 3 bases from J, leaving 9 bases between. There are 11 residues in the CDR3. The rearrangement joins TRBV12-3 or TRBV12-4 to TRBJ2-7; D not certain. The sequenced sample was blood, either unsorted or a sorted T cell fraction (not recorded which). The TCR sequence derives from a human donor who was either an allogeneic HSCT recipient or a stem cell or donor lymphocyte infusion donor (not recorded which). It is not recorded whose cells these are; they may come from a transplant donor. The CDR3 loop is CASGKNYEQYF. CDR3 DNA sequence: TGTGCCAGTGGCAAGAACTACGAGCAGTACTTC.